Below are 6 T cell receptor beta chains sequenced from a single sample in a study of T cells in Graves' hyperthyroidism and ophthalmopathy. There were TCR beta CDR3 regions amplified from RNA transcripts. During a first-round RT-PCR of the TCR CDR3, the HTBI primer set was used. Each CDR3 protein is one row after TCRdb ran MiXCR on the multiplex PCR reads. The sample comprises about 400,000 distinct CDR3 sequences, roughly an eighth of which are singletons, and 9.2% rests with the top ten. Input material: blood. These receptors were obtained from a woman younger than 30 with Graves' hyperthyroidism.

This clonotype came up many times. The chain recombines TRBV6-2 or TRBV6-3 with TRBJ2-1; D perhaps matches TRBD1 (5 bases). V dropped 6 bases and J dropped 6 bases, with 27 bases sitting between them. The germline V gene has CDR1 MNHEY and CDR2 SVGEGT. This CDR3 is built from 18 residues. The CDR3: CASRAVGVGGVLGNEQFF. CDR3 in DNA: TGTGCCAGCAGGGCGGTAGGGGTAGGCGGTGTATTGGGCAATGAGCAGTTCTTC.

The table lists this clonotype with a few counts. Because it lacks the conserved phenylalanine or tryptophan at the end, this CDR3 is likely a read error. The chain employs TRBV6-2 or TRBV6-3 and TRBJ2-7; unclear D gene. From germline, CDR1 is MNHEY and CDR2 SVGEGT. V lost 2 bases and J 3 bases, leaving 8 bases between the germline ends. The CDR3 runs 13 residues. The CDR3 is CASSYDVYYEQYL. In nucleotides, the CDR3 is TGTGCCAGCAGTTACGACGTCTACTACGAGCAGTACCTC.

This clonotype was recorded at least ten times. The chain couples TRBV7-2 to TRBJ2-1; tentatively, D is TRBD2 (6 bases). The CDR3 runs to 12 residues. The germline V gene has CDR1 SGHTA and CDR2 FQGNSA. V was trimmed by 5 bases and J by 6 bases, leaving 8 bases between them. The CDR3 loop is CASSRSGNEQFF. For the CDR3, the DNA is TGTGCCAGCAGCCGTAGCGGCAATGAGCAGTTCTTC.

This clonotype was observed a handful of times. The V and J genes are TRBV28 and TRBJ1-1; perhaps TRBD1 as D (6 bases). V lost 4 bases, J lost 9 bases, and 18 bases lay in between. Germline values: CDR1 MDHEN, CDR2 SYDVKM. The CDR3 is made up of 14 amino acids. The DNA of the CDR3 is TGTGCCAGCAGTTCTGGACAGATACCCAGAAAAGCTTTCTTT. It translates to CASSSGQIPRKAFF.

The CDR3 DNA reads as TGTGCCAGCAGTTCCTATCAAGATACGCAGTATTTT. Translating gives CASSSYQDTQYF. J is TRBJ2-3 and V is TRBV7-2; D is uncertain. The ends were cut back, 6 bases at V and 5 bases at J, with 9 bases in the middle. The CDR3 covers 12 residues. CDR1 SGHTA and CDR2 FQGNSA come from the germline V gene.

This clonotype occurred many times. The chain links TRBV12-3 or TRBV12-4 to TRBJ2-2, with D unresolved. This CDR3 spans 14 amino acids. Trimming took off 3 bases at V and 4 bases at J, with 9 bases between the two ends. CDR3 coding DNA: TGTGCCAGCAGTTTTGAGTCGGGCACCGGGGAGCTGTTTTTT. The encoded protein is CASSFESGTGELFF.